The source of this T cell receptor (beta chain) is a study of blood T cells in healthy people across ages (dated by TCRdb to about 2015). For context, the study as a whole: Template switching captured roughly one uniquely barcoded TCR beta cDNA molecule per two T cells in model experiments. The study measured age-related changes in TCR beta repertoire diversity using deep sequencing normalized with unique cDNA molecular identifiers. Four age groups were formed from the donors: young (average about 16 years), middle-aged (just under 40), aged (roughly 58) and long-lived (around 80). To avoid experimental bias, donors of different ages were distributed randomly across sequencing lanes. Two additional independent replicas of 1 million unique cDNA reads from the same blood draw were analyzed for two donors (one aged 18 to 30 and one aged 80 or older). The paper's findings and limits, for the study overall: Total diversity estimates from one million sequenced T cells were considered lower bounds and underestimates. A strong correlation was found between observed TCR beta diversity and the percentage of naive T cells measured by flow cytometry. Compared with the aged group, the long-lived group had more naive CD4+ T cells, fewer expanded clones and increased TCR diversity, suggesting age selection. As age increased, observed TCR beta diversity per million T cells dropped in a roughly linear way, and a significant reduction was already evident by age about 36. Bulk unsorted PBMC profiling prevented conclusive comparison of naive and antigen-experienced compartments. Because the CMV infection status of the donors was unknown, age-related changes in expanded clonotypes may potentially have been confounded.

Clipping removes 4 bases from V and 1 base from J, with 7 as the unmatched junction base count. Its CDR3 holds 15 amino acids, cysteine through phenylalanine. Only the CDR3 DNA is retained, 45 bases long and in frame from the first base. The library was obtained by 5' RACE. Data came from an Illumina HiSeq 2500. A second 7 to 11 cycle PCR used a sample-barcoded 5' primer and a J-beta primer mix. A template-switch 5' adaptor carrying 12 random nucleotides introduced a unique molecular identifier onto each TCR beta cDNA molecule. At least 2.5 million CDR3-containing paired-end reads were obtained from each sample. The Mint cDNA synthesis kit, primed by a TRBC-specific oligonucleotide, was used to synthesize first-strand cDNA from all RNA. After uracil-DNA glycosylase treatment, a first 18-cycle PCR used universal primers M1SS and BC2_uni_R on all cDNA. The authors' pipeline ran thus. Normalization of each sample was performed by random selection of 1 million high-quality reads, each carrying a distinct molecular identifier. Reads sharing molecular identifiers were discarded rather than binned into consensus sequences. MiTCR, set to a Q25 quality threshold and the strictest error-elimination algorithm, was used for CDR3 identification, clonotype clustering and error correction. A nonparametric unseen species model using Euler transformation provided a lower-bound estimate of total TCR beta diversity. The public reads were reanalyzed by TCRdb: fastp trimming at Q25, MiXCR alignment, in-frame beta chains only. Rows matching on CDR3 protein sequence are summarized as one entry with the most common DNA and genes. The V and J calls and clone size come from TCRdb's table, not from the authors' own analysis. This sample gives approximately 730,000 distinct CDR3 sequences in total; roughly 47% of them show up just once. The ten largest make up approximately 22% of the sample.

The donors were some 36 Caucasian individuals from Russia, aged about 6 to 100 years, who were systemically healthy. Each donor gave roughly 11 milliliters of peripheral blood, drawn into EDTA-treated Vacutainer tubes. PBMCs were isolated by Ficoll-Paque density-gradient centrifugation, with at least 6 million obtained per sample. Total RNA was extracted from PBMCs with Trizol reagent, with at least 6 micrograms obtained per sample. The percentages of naive CD45RAhigh/CD27high T cells were determined by flow cytometry on a PBMC aliquot from every donor. As for this clonotype: No antigen is known for it. Per-base quality was not reported, and no clone a single base away is much larger than it.

The sequence was collected from a woman in her sixties in good health. Recombination connected TRBV12-3 or TRBV12-4 to TRBJ2-7, and TRBD2 matches 7 of the central bases. Sequenced: blood. The CDR3 reads as follows: CASSSRERGSYEQYF. In nucleotides, the sequence is TGTGCCAGCAGTTCGCGGGAGCGGGGATCCTACGAGCAGTACTTC.